This T cell receptor beta chain was sequenced in a study of shared clonotypes between healthy human individuals. Donors were healthy HIV-negative adults without recent acute infections or vaccinations. Nashville, Tennessee was home to all donors, who were Caucasian adults. Trimming left V 0 bases short and J 6 bases short, with 12 bases between. Germline V gene data show CDR1 as MNHNS and CDR2 as SASEGT. The CDR3 contains 15 residues. TCRdb's table, derived via immunoSEQ multiplex PCR, lists solely in-frame clones and lacks some. The sample comprises hundreds of thousands of clones, roughly four fifths of which are singletons, and around 13% rests with the top ten.

Sequenced: PBMCs. The chain couples TRBV6-1 to TRBJ2-1; D uncertain. This clonotype was sampled from a woman aged 40 to 55 in good health. Some clones in this sample may be carry-over from other donors' samples. The CDR3 sequence: CASSEAGYPSNEQFF. CDR3 DNA sequence: TGTGCCAGCAGTGAAGCGGGGTACCCTAGCAATGAGCAGTTCTTC.